This T cell receptor (beta chain) was obtained from a study of blood T cell repertoires in COVID-19. About the study: Acute and convalescent COVID-19 specimens originated in the United States, Italy and Spain.

As originally analysed: Amplification of reference gene primers provided the estimated nucleated cell counts. Data came from immunoSEQ multiplex PCR; TCRdb stores just in-frame clones and leaves some out. V and J calls and clone size are given by that table; D and trimming were obtained from the DNA. The profile covers 87,000 or so clones, with about 86% appearing a single time and 20% to 25% taken by the ten largest. V was pared by 5 bases and J by 5 bases, with 13 bases between. The CDR3 contains 14 residues. CDR1 is LNHDA, CDR2 SQIVND, per germline (reference sequence). The clonotype originates from a woman of 80 years or more in a cohort sampled during active or convalescent COVID-19. The chain employs TRBV19 and TRBJ2-1, with a weak D call TRBD2 (5 bases). The specimen was peripheral blood. CDR3 amino acids: CASSFRTHHNEQFF. The DNA of the CDR3 is TGTGCCAGTAGTTTCAGGACTCACCACAATGAGCAGTTCTTC.